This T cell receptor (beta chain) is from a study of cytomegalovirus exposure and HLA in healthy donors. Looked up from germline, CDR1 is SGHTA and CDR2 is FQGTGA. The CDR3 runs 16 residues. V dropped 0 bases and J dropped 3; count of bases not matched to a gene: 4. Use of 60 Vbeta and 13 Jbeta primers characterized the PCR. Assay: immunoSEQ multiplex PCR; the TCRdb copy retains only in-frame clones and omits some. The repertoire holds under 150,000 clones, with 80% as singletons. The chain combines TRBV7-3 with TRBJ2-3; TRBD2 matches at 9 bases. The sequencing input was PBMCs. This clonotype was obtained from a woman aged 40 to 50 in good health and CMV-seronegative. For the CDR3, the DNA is TGTGCCAGCAGCTTAACGGGCGGGGGGGCGACAGATACGCAGTATTTT. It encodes CASSLTGGGATDTQYF.